Listed below are T cell receptor beta chains from one sample, sequenced in a study of PD-L1 blockade in urothelial cancer. Some clones are missing from TCRdb's copy, which holds only in-frame ones; the method was immunoSEQ multiplex PCR. The table has tens of thousands of clones, more than 70% seen once. This specimen was PBMCs, taken around atezolizumab (anti-PD-L1) treatment. Receptor source: a donor aged 40 or over with urothelial cancer. The CDR3 runs from the conserved cysteine through the conserved F or W. Fields, in order: V gene, J gene, D gene, clone size, CDR3 protein, CDR3 DNA. D genes are given only for firm matches. Size is omitted from some rows. Given values are once, few, many or a class for expanded clones.

TRBV6-5	TRBJ2-3	TRBD2	.	CASGREGRGDTQYF	TGTGCCAGCGGGCGGGAGGGCCGGGGAGATACGCAGTATTTT
TRBV5-1	TRBJ2-7	.	.	CASSPTAGRAYEQYF	TGCGCCAGCAGCCCCACGGCGGGAAGAGCCTACGAGCAGTACTTC
TRBV4-1	TRBJ2-7	TRBD2	few	CASSPREGVTYEQYF	TGCGCCAGCAGCCCCCGGGAGGGGGTCACCTACGAGCAGTACTTC
TRBV5-1	TRBJ2-1	TRBD2	.	CASSSPISGRAAGETYNEQFF	TGCGCCAGCAGCTCACCAATTAGCGGGAGGGCCGCGGGGGAAACCTACAATGAGCAGTTCTTC
TRBV7-2	TRBJ1-2	TRBD1	.	CASSTGQGDYGYTF	TGTGCCAGCAGCACCGGACAGGGGGATTATGGCTACACCTTC
TRBV10-3	TRBJ2-7	.	.	CAISTGVGYEQYF	TGTGCCATATCGACAGGAGTAGGTTACGAGCAGTACTTC
TRBV18	TRBJ2-2	.	.	CASSPTQNTGELFF	TGTGCCAGCTCACCTACACAAAACACCGGGGAGCTGTTTTTT
TRBV27	TRBJ2-1	TRBD2	.	CASSLSGGGRGGEQFF	TGTGCCAGCAGTTTATCGGGGGGAGGGCGCGGCGGTGAGCAGTTCTTC
TRBV27	TRBJ2-1	.	.	CASSFGPLLANNEQFF	TGTGCCAGCAGTTTTGGACCGCTCCTAGCGAACAATGAGCAGTTCTTC
TRBV4-3	TRBJ2-2	TRBD1	.	CASSPGTAHVTGELFF	TGCGCCAGCAGCCCTGGGACAGCCCACGTCACCGGGGAGCTGTTTTTT
TRBV7-9	TRBJ1-3	.	.	CASRLGSAGNTIYF	TGTGCCAGCCGCTTAGGGTCGGCTGGAAACACCATATATTTT
TRBV7-2	TRBJ2-7	TRBD1	.	CASSFPDRAFSYEQYF	TGTGCCAGCAGCTTCCCGGACAGGGCCTTCTCCTACGAGCAGTACTTC
TRBV2	TRBJ2-7	.	.	CASSELSGAYEQYF	TGTGCCAGCAGTGAACTTAGCGGAGCCTACGAGCAGTACTTC
TRBV4-3	TRBJ2-7	.	.	CASSQGANTYEQYF	TGCGCCAGCAGCCAGGGCGCGAACACCTACGAGCAGTACTTC
TRBV18	TRBJ2-5	.	.	CASSPPSGLETQYF	TGTGCCAGCTCACCACCGTCGGGGTTGGAGACCCAGTACTTC
TRBV7-3	TRBJ2-1	.	once	CASSPPNSSYNEQFF	TGTGCCAGCAGCCCCCCCAACAGCTCCTACAATGAGCAGTTCTTC
TRBV29-1	TRBJ2-3	.	.	CSVGEDTQYF	TGCAGCGTTGGGGAGGATACGCAGTATTTT
TRBV30	TRBJ2-1	.	.	CAWSVLSAGCVF	TGTGCCTGGAGTGTACTTTCTGCCGGTTGCGTCTTC
TRBV19	TRBJ2-7	TRBD2	.	CASSVGGRLHEQYF	TGTGCCAGTAGTGTGGGGGGGAGGCTCCACGAGCAGTACTTC
TRBV5-1	TRBJ2-3	TRBD1	.	CASSKDRAEDTQYF	TGCGCCAGCAGCAAGGACAGGGCCGAGGATACGCAGTATTTT
TRBV7-9	TRBJ2-6	TRBD2	.	CASSPRGGNSGANVLTF	TGTGCCAGCAGCCCGCGCGGGGGGAACTCTGGGGCCAACGTCCTGACTTTC
TRBV30	TRBJ2-3	.	.	CAWSVGAVPSTDTQYF	TGTGCCTGGAGTGTGGGGGCGGTCCCTAGCACAGATACGCAGTATTTT
TRBV10-3	TRBJ2-7	.	.	CAISRLRLGAYEQYF	TGTGCCATCAGCAGATTGCGACTAGGGGCCTACGAGCAGTACTTC
TRBV4-1	TRBJ1-5	TRBD1	.	CASSQAGTGGNQPQHF	TGCGCCAGCAGCCAAGCCGGGACAGGGGGCAATCAGCCCCAGCATTTT
TRBV9	TRBJ1-2	.	.	CASSVGFGQFTHGYTF	TGTGCCAGCAGCGTGGGATTCGGACAGTTTACACATGGCTACACCTTC
TRBV5-1	TRBJ2-7	TRBD2	.	CASSSGQRESVWEQYF	TGCGCCAGCAGCTCTGGACAGCGGGAGTCGGTCTGGGAGCAGTACTTC
TRBV28	TRBJ1-2	TRBD1	.	CASSWGTGGGGYGYTF	TGTGCCAGCAGTTGGGGGACAGGGGGCGGTGGCTATGGCTACACCTTC
TRBV7-2	TRBJ2-2	TRBD2	.	CASSLVDSGSTGGELFF	TGTGCCAGCAGCTTAGTTGATAGCGGGAGTACGGGCGGGGAGCTGTTTTTT
TRBV28	TRBJ2-1	TRBD2	.	CASSIGGTYYNEQFF	TGTGCCAGCAGTATCGGGGGGACCTACTACAATGAGCAGTTCTTC
TRBV19	TRBJ2-2	TRBD2	.	CASSGLLSGSTGELFF	TGTGCCAGTAGTGGTCTCCTTAGCGGGTCCACCGGGGAGCTGTTTTTT
TRBV30	TRBJ2-3	TRBD1	.	CAWSVRGQGSDTQYF	TGTGCCTGGAGTGTACGGGGACAGGGGTCAGATACGCAGTATTTT
TRBV7-2	TRBJ2-5	.	.	CASSSGRDFQETQYF	TGTGCCAGCAGCTCGGGACGGGACTTCCAAGAGACCCAGTACTTC
TRBV18	TRBJ2-7	.	.	CASSPSRDIFEQYF	TGTGCCAGCTCCCCCAGCCGGGACATTTTCGAGCAGTACTTC
TRBV9	TRBJ1-5	.	.	CASSVGDDSQPQHF	TGTGCCAGCAGTGTAGGAGATGATAGTCAGCCCCAGCATTTT
TRBV7-6	TRBJ1-1	.	.	CASSPSLQALNTEAFF	TGTGCCAGCAGCCCCTCTCTACAGGCGCTGAACACTGAAGCTTTCTTT
TRBV7-2	TRBJ1-4	TRBD1	.	CASSLGGTGGEKLFF	TGTGCCAGCAGCTTAGGGGGGACAGGGGGGGAAAAACTGTTTTTT
TRBV27	TRBJ1-1	.	.	CASSLRGGMTEAFF	TGTGCCAGCAGTTTACGGGGGGGGATGACTGAAGCTTTCTTT